A single sample gave rise to the 28 T cell receptor beta chains below, sequenced in a study of blood T cell repertoires in COVID-19. Measured with immunoSEQ multiplex PCR; TCRdb has only the in-frame clones, and not every one. The sample has about 60,000 clones; 72% are singletons. Sequenced: peripheral blood. These receptor sequences come from a woman between 65 and 79 years old with COVID-19, enrolled during active disease.

This rearrangement joins TRBV15 to TRBJ1-2; D remains unclear. The CDR3 runs 14 residues. The V end lost 0 bases, the J end lost 4 bases, and 9 bases lay between the germline ends. CDR1 and CDR2 (germline): LNHNV, YYDKDF (reference sequence). The CDR3 loop is CATSRDLAGYGYTF. CDR3 DNA: TGTGCCACCAGCAGAGATCTCGCAGGCTATGGCTACACCTTC.

V is TRBV12-3 or TRBV12-4 and J is TRBJ2-7; D not resolved. The CDR3 covers 11 residues. The germline V and J ends were trimmed by 3 bases and 5 bases, with 5 bases remaining between them. The CDR3 loop is CASSFRDEQYF. In DNA form, the CDR3 reads TGTGCCAGCAGTTTCCGGGACGAGCAGTACTTC.

The V gene is TRBV3-1 (or the pseudogene TRBV3-2), the J gene TRBJ2-2, with D tentatively TRBD2 (5 bases). The CDR3 runs 16 residues. V lost 2 bases to trimming and J lost 1 base, with 11 bases between them. Germline assignment: CDR1 LGHDT and CDR2 YNNKEL (reference sequence). CDR3 sequence reads: CASSQRGAENTGELFF. The DNA of the CDR3 is TGTGCCAGCAGCCAACGGGGAGCAGAGAACACCGGGGAGCTGTTTTTT.

The rearrangement joins TRBV7-9 to TRBJ2-5; D is possibly TRBD2 (6 bases). The CDR3 covers 14 residues. The germline CDR1 and CDR2 sequences are SEHNR and FQNEAQ (reference sequence). Trimming cost V 5 bases and J 4 bases, with 14 bases left between them. This CDR3 reads CASSQGLLRETQYF. The CDR3, as DNA: TGTGCCAGCAGCCAGGGACTCTTGCGAGAGACCCAGTACTTC.

In this sample, this clone turned up a few times. The genes are TRBV19 and TRBJ1-5; no reliable D call. CDR1 and CDR2 (germline): LNHDA, SQIVND (reference sequence). V was pared by 1 base and J by 5 bases, with 9 bases between. This CDR3 spans 14 amino acids. CDR3 sequence reads: CASSIGRTDQPQHF. CDR3 DNA sequence: TGTGCCAGTAGTATAGGGAGGACGGATCAGCCCCAGCATTTT.

The chain has TRBV6-2 or TRBV6-3 and TRBJ2-7; a possible D gene is TRBD1 (6 bases). V lost 0 bases and J lost 1, with 7 bases in between. The length of the CDR3 is 14 residues. Looked up from germline, CDR1 is MNHEY and CDR2 is SVGEGT. CDR3 residues: CASSYSDRSYEQYF. CDR3 bases: TGTGCCAGCAGTTACTCGGACAGATCCTACGAGCAGTACTTC.

The V gene is TRBV4-2, the J gene TRBJ1-2, with no clear D. Germline V gives CDR1 LGHNA, CDR2 YNFKEQ. Trimming cost V 0 bases and J 4 bases, with 9 bases left between them. The length of the CDR3 is 14 residues. CDR3 sequence: CASSQDRGGYGYTF. In nucleotides, the CDR3 is TGTGCCAGCAGCCAAGATCGGGGTGGCTATGGCTACACCTTC.

CDR3 DNA sequence: TGCGCCAGCAAGTCTGGGGGGGCGAACACCGGGGAGCTGTTTTTT. Its translation is CASKSGGANTGELFF. This sequence joins TRBV5-1 and TRBJ2-2; TRBD2 matches 7 bases. The germline gives CDR1 SGHRS, CDR2 YFSETQ. The CDR3 runs to 15 residues. Germline trimming cut 6 bases from V and 0 bases from J; bases unmatched to any gene: 5.

This clone was counted only a few times. This chain links TRBV18 with TRBJ2-1; D perhaps matches TRBD1 (5 bases). This CDR3 is built from 19 residues. V was trimmed by 4 bases and J by 0 bases, leaving 22 bases between them. Germline assignment: CDR1 KGHSH and CDR2 LQKENI. CDR3 loop: CASSRDIIGVISSYNEQFF. The CDR3 DNA reads TGTGCCAGCTCACGGGATATCATAGGGGTAATCAGCTCCTACAATGAGCAGTTCTTC.

The rearrangement uses TRBV5-6 and TRBJ2-1, with TRBD1 matching over 7 bases. The V gene's germline CDR1 is SGHDT and CDR2 YYEEEE. The junction had 9 bases not matched to a gene; V was cut back by 0 bases and J by 9 bases. The CDR3 spans 15 residues. The CDR3 bases are TGTGCCAGCAGCTTGGGAGGGGGCTATCTGGGTGAGCAGTTCTTC. This sequence encodes CASSLGGGYLGEQFF.

V and J are TRBV11-2 and TRBJ2-1, with D maybe TRBD2 (5 bases). Germline lookup yields CDR1 SGHAT and CDR2 FQNNGV. CDR3 length equals 14 residues. The V end was cut by 2 bases, the J end by 8 bases, with 13 bases between. CDR3 nucleotides: TGTGCCAGCAGCTTATCCCCAGGCGGGTATGAGCAGTTCTTC. Translating gives CASSLSPGGYEQFF. Looking up the rest from reference TRBV11-2 and TRBJ2-1 gives the full variable domain: EAGVAQSPRYKIIEKRQSVAFWCNPISGHATLYWYQQILGQGPKLLIQFQNNGVVDDSQLPKDRFSAERLKGVDSTLKIQPAKLEDSAVYLCASSLSPGGYEQFFGPGTRLTVL.

This chain uses TRBV28 with TRBJ1-5; possibly TRBD1 for D (5 bases). This CDR3 has 16 residues. Per germline, CDR1 MDHEN and CDR2 SYDVKM. The V gene lost 5 bases and the J gene lost 4 bases, with 18 bases spanning the gap. The CDR3 DNA reads as TGTGCCAGCAGTAGGAGGGGCCCCCCCCCTAATCAGCCCCAGCATTTT. Its translation: CASSRRGPPPNQPQHF.

This clone was observed a handful of times. This chain uses TRBV7-9 with TRBJ2-3, with 7 bases that match TRBD2. The CDR3 length is 15 residues. Trimming at V came to 5 bases and at J to 3 bases, leaving 8 bases not matched to a gene. From germline, CDR1 is SEHNR and CDR2 FQNEAQ (reference sequence). The chain's CDR3 is CASSAISGVTDTQYF. The CDR3 DNA sequence: TGTGCCAGCAGCGCCATCAGCGGGGTTACAGATACGCAGTATTTT.

This clone was observed at least ten times. This sequence joins TRBV4-3 and TRBJ2-1; 7 bases fit TRBD2. The CDR3 is made up of 14 amino acids. Germline trimming cut 0 bases from V and 10 bases from J; bases unmatched to any gene: 6. The germline V gene encodes CDR1 LGHNA and CDR2 YSLEER. CDR3 coding DNA: TGCGCCAGCAGCCAAGACGGCGGGGGTGGAGAGCAGTTCTTC. It specifies CASSQDGGGGEQFF.

This clone was detected once. V usage is TRBV2 and J usage is TRBJ2-5, with D perhaps matching TRBD2 (6 bases). The CDR3 has 13 residues. The V gene's germline CDR1 is SNHLY and CDR2 FYNNEI. Trimming shortened V by 7 bases and J by 0 bases, and 9 bases separated the two germline ends. The CDR3 is CASTSGYQETQYF. The DNA of the CDR3 is TGTGCCAGCACCAGCGGGTACCAAGAGACCCAGTACTTC.

This chain uses TRBV13 with TRBJ2-4; 9 nucleotides line up with TRBD2. The V gene's germline CDR1 is PRHDT and CDR2 FYEKMQ (reference sequence). After removal of 1 base from V and 7 bases from J, the junction contained 2 bases not matched to a gene. The CDR3 loop spans 14 amino acids. The chain's CDR3 is CASSLEAGGNIQYF. In nucleotides, the CDR3 is TGTGCCAGCAGCTTAGAAGCGGGGGGCAACATTCAGTACTTC.

The CDR3: CASSRTRAETQYF. As DNA, the CDR3 is TGTGCCAGTAGTCGGACGCGGGCAGAGACCCAGTACTTC. The J gene is TRBJ2-5, the V gene TRBV19, with D maybe TRBD2 (5 bases). Germline assignment: CDR1 LNHDA and CDR2 SQIVND (reference sequence). Trimming took 5 bases from V and 4 from J, leaving 11 bases between them. The CDR3 is 13 amino acids.

This clone was counted a few times. The chain uses TRBV6-2 or TRBV6-3 and TRBJ2-3; TRBD2 agrees at 7 bases. J gave up 1 base and V 2 bases, and 6 bases lay outside the gene matches. The germline CDR1 and CDR2 sequences are MNHEY and SVGEGT. CDR3 length: 16 amino acids. DNA for the CDR3: TGTGCCAGCAGTTACCCGCGGACTAGGCGCACAGATACGCAGTATTTT. This encodes CASSYPRTRRTDTQYF.

This chain joins TRBV4-3 and TRBJ1-1; D is unresolved. The V and J ends lost 1 base and 2 bases respectively, with 8 bases between them. CDR1 LGHNA and CDR2 YSLEER come from the germline V gene. This CDR3 has 14 residues. CDR3 sequence: CASSQVRANTEAFF. The CDR3 DNA follows: TGCGCCAGCAGCCAAGTGCGGGCTAACACTGAAGCTTTCTTT.

The chain employs TRBV12-3 or TRBV12-4 and TRBJ2-5, with 7 bases lining up with TRBD2. The CDR3 spans 13 residues. The V and J ends lost 6 bases and 5 bases, in that order; junction bases with no gene match: 6. As DNA, the CDR3 is TGTGCCAGCAGCCTGAGCGGGATTGAGACCCAGTACTTC. Translated, it gives CASSLSGIETQYF.

Here the CDR3 DNA reads TGTGCCAGCTCAGCAGGGACTAGCGGGGGGAATCAAGAGACCCAGTACTTC. Translation: CASSAGTSGGNQETQYF. The V gene is TRBV18, the J gene TRBJ2-5; 15 bases agree with TRBD2. The CDR3 spans 17 residues. Germline V gene sequence: CDR1 KGHSH, CDR2 LQKENI. Losses at the gene ends were 5 bases for V and 2 bases for J; bases not matched to a gene: 6.

The chain joins TRBV5-1 to TRBJ1-2; maybe TRBD1 (5 bases). Trimming took 4 bases from V and 6 from J, leaving 19 bases between them. The germline gives CDR1 SGHRS, CDR2 YFSETQ. This CDR3 has 15 amino acids. The CDR3 is CASSDFIGRVDGYTF. DNA for the CDR3: TGCGCCAGCAGCGACTTCATAGGCAGGGTCGATGGCTACACCTTC.

V gene TRBV29-1 combines with J gene TRBJ1-1; D is uncertain. This CDR3 contains 12 residues. Trimming stripped 4 bases from V and 4 bases from J, with 10 bases between. Germline lookup yields CDR1 SQVTM and CDR2 ANQGSEA. CDR3 DNA: TGCAGCGTTGGAGGGCTGAGCACTGAAGCTTTCTTT. It yields the protein CSVGGLSTEAFF.

This clone was seen a single time. This chain connects TRBV7-8 to TRBJ2-3, with TRBD2 matching over 14 bases. The CDR3 is 20 residues long. Germline V gene data show CDR1 as SGHVS and CDR2 as FQNEAQ. Unmatched junction bases numbered 18, after V lost 2 bases and J lost 8 bases. CDR3: CASSLSGAAGTSGSGVTQYF. CDR3 bases: TGTGCCAGCAGCTTATCGGGGGCTGCCGGGACTAGCGGGAGTGGTGTTACGCAGTATTTT.

The chain uses TRBV5-1 and TRBJ2-6; 10 nucleotides match TRBD1. V shed 2 bases, J shed 3 bases, and the junction held 5 bases outside the gene matches. CDR1 SGHRS and CDR2 YFSETQ come from the germline V gene. The CDR3 consists of 17 residues. The CDR3 sequence: CASSFGQGGFGANVLTF. The CDR3 bases are TGCGCCAGCAGCTTTGGACAGGGGGGTTTTGGGGCCAACGTCCTGACTTTC.

The genes are TRBV7-8 and TRBJ2-5, with 7 bases identical to TRBD1. The germline V gene has CDR1 SGHVS and CDR2 FQNEAQ. CDR3 length: 15 residues. Germline trimming cut 1 base from V and 1 base from J; bases unmatched to any gene: 3. The CDR3 region is CASSLEQGFQETQYF. As DNA, the CDR3 is TGTGCCAGCAGCTTAGAACAGGGGTTCCAAGAGACCCAGTACTTC.

This clone was detected a few times. This sequence joins TRBV21-1 and TRBJ2-7; the table names TRBD2, a call not compared with the DNA. TRBV21-1 is labeled a pseudogene. The CDR3 is 16 residues long. CDR3 coding DNA: TGTGCCAGCAGCAAATTCGAGCGGGAGGGCCCCTACGAGCAGTACGTC. This gives the protein CASSKFEREGPYEQYV.

J is TRBJ1-4 and V is TRBV20-1, with D possibly matching TRBD1 (5 bases). Germline values: CDR1 DFQATT, CDR2 SNEGSKA (reference sequence). V gave up 3 bases and J gave up 8 bases, with 13 bases separating them. The CDR3 extends over 13 amino acids. The CDR3 is CSASKDTWEKLFF. DNA for the CDR3: TGCAGTGCTAGTAAGGACACTTGGGAAAAACTGTTTTTT.